This TCR beta chain comes out of a study of CD8+ T cells in alopecia areata. Germline V gives CDR1 LGHNA, CDR2 YNFKEQ. The V gene lost 1 base and the J gene lost 4 bases, with 10 bases spanning the gap. This CDR3 contains 14 residues. A note on this clone: As yet, its antigen is unknown.

It was cDNA, reverse transcribed from extracted RNA, that served as the sequencing template. The data were produced by immunoSEQ multiplex PCR, yet TCRdb's version contains in-frame clones alone and is incomplete. The sample has fewer than 350,000 clones; 58% are singletons. Study observations and caveats: Greater clonality was observed in lesional scalp samples, especially alopecia totalis/universalis, versus normal scalp. Many of the expanded lesional clones endured in scalp and blood while on tofacitinib. Among the top 100, expanded CD8+ clones, as well as scalp clonality, were significantly decreased by tofacitinib.

The treatment is: oral pan-JAK inhibitor, 5-10 mg twice daily. Peripheral blood, together with lesional scalp punch biopsies, was collected from alopecia areata patients. The specimen was CD4+ T cells sorted from blood, collected at week 24, from a patient treated with tofacitinib. The V call is TRBV4-2, the J call TRBJ1-1; D gene unclear. The clonotype was recovered from a human donor with alopecia areata. This CDR3 reads CASSQGARSTEAFF. In DNA form, the CDR3 reads TGTGCCAGCAGCCAAGGAGCTCGGAGCACTGAAGCTTTCTTT.